The 9 T cell receptor beta chains presented below share a single source sample, sequenced in a study of T-cell reconstitution after alpha-beta-depleted transplantation in children. Preparation of the TCRbeta library used unique molecular identifiers. MiXCR was run by TCRdb on the PCR reads, yielding one entry per CDR3 protein. This repertoire shows about 410,000 distinct CDR3 sequences, roughly 22% found once; its top ten account for approximately 3.8%. Specimen: PBMCs from the stem cell graft donor, collected from the stem cell graft. The receptors were sampled from a human donor who donated a stem cell graft to a child with acute myeloid leukemia.

This clonotype has just a few counts. This chain connects TRBV20-1 to TRBJ2-1; 16 nucleotides match TRBD2. The CDR3 sequence is 16 residues long. Germline lookup yields CDR1 DFQATT and CDR2 SNEGSKA (reference sequence). The trim removed 3 bases at V and 4 bases at J, leaving 3 bases unmatched. DNA for the CDR3: TGCAGTGCTAGGGGGACTAGCGGGAGGGGTTACAATGAGCAGTTCTTC. The encoded protein is CSARGTSGRGYNEQFF.

The V call is TRBV2, the J call TRBJ2-5; D is perhaps TRBD1 (5 bases). Per the germline V gene, CDR1 is SNHLY and CDR2 is FYNNEI. CDR3 length equals 14 residues. Trimming removed 2 bases from V and 5 bases from J, with 12 bases in between. The CDR3 nucleotides are TGTGCCAGCAGTGAACGACAGTTGGAGGAGACCCAGTACTTC. It translates to CASSERQLEETQYF.

The chain couples TRBV12-3 or TRBV12-4 to TRBJ2-1, with 7 bases fitting TRBD2. The CDR3 runs to 16 residues. V gave up 5 bases and J gave up 13 bases; unmatched junction bases: 20. CDR3 DNA sequence: TGTGCCAGCAGTCGGGAGGCGGGAGTGTCCAGAGAGCCCCAGTTCTTC. The encoded protein is CASSREAGVSREPQFF.

This chain links TRBV5-1 with TRBJ2-7, with D possibly being TRBD2 (5 bases). V lost 0 bases and J lost 0, with 10 bases in between. CDR3 length: 15 residues. Germline loops: CDR1 SGHRS, CDR2 YFSETQ. The CDR3 here is CASSLEMGSSYEQYF. The CDR3 DNA reads TGCGCCAGCAGCTTGGAGATGGGGAGCTCCTACGAGCAGTACTTC.

In its sample, this clonotype was seen a few times. The V and J genes are TRBV5-1 and TRBJ2-7; no firm D call. The CDR3 contains 14 residues. CDR1 and CDR2 from the germline V gene are SGHRS and YFSETQ. The V end was cut by 5 bases, the J end by 6 bases, with 18 bases between. CDR3 coding DNA: TGCGCCAGCAGGTTAAACCGGCAGCACTCCGAGCAGTACTTC. It yields the protein CASRLNRQHSEQYF. Variable domain in full (rest from reference TRBV5-1 and TRBJ2-7): KAGVTQTPRYLIKTRGQQVTLSCSPISGHRSVSWYQQTPGQGLQFLFEYFSETQRNKGNFPGRFSGRQFSNSRSEMNVSTLELGDSALYLCASRLNRQHSEQYFGPGTRLTVT.

The chain recombines TRBV6-5 with TRBJ2-3; 7 bases map to TRBD1. CDR1 and CDR2 from the germline V gene are MNHEY and SVGAGI. CDR3 length: 15 residues. The V and J ends lost 2 bases and 0 bases, in that order; junction bases with no gene match: 2. The chain's CDR3 is CASSYTDRSTDTQYF. In DNA, the CDR3 is TGTGCCAGCAGTTACACGGACAGGAGCACAGATACGCAGTATTTT.

This clonotype was seen a few times. This rearrangement joins TRBV12-3 or TRBV12-4 to TRBJ2-7; 7 bases are shared with TRBD2. This CDR3 has 15 residues. V was pared by 5 bases and J by 3 bases, with 10 bases of the junction left unmatched. The CDR3 loop is CASSGREGIIYEQYF. Here the CDR3 DNA reads TGTGCCAGCAGTGGTAGGGAGGGGATCATCTACGAGCAGTACTTC.

On this clonotype: The junction does not match germline at one end; this may be a read error. The chain employs TRBV20-1 and TRBJ2-2, with TRBD1 identical over 12 bases. Germline CDR1 DFQATT, CDR2 SNEGSKA (reference sequence). The CDR3 length is 15 residues. The CDR3 DNA sequence: TGCAGTGCTAGGGGACAGGGGGCGAAGACCGGGGAGCTGTTTTTT. It specifies CSARGQGAKTGELFF.

This clonotype has only one observation. This chain connects TRBV2 to TRBJ2-1, with 7 nucleotides matching TRBD2. CDR1 and CDR2 (germline): SNHLY, FYNNEI. The V segment lost 6 bases and the J segment 10 bases; nucleotides outside the gene matches: 6. This CDR3 comprises 12 residues. The CDR3 sequence: CASRPAGKEQFF. The CDR3 DNA follows: TGTGCCAGCAGGCCAGCGGGAAAGGAGCAGTTCTTC. Filled out from reference TRBV2 and TRBJ2-1, the complete variable domain reads EPEVTQTPSHQVTQMGQEVILRCVPISNHLYFYWYRQILGQKVEFLVSFYNNEISEKSEIFDDQFSVERPDGSNFTLKIRSTKLEDSAMYFCASRPAGKEQFFGPGTRLTVL.